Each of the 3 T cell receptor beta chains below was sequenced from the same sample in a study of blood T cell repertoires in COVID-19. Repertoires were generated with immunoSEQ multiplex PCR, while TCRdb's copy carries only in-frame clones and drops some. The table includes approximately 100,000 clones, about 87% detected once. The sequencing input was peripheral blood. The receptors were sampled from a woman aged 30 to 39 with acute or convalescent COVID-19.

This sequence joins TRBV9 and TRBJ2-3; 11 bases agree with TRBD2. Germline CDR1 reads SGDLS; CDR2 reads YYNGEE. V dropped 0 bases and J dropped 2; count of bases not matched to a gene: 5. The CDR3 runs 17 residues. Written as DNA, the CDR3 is TGTGCCAGCAGCGTAGTATCTAGCGGGGGGATCACAGATACGCAGTATTTT. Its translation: CASSVVSSGGITDTQYF.

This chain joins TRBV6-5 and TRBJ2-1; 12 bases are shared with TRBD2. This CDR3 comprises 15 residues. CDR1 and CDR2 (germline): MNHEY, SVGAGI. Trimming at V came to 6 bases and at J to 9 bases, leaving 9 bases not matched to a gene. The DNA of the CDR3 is TGTGCCAGCAGGCTCGGGACTAGCGGGTTGACTGAGCAGTTCTTC. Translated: CASRLGTSGLTEQFF.

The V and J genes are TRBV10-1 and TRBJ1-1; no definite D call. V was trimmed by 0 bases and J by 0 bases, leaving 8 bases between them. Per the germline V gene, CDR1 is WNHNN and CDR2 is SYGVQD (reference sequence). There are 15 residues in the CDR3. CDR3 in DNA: TGCGCCAGCAGTGAGTCGCGGATTCTGAACACTGAAGCTTTCTTT. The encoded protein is CASSESRILNTEAFF.